The 2 T cell receptor beta chains in this list originate from one sample, sequenced in a study of blood T cells in healthy people across ages. It was with a sample-barcoded 5' primer and a J-beta primer mix that a second PCR of about 6 to 12 cycles was run. In TCRdb, the 5' RACE reads were re-called with MiXCR into one record per CDR3 protein. The sample records 750,000 to 950,000 distinct CDR3 sequences, approximately 55% being singletons. Sequencing was performed on blood. These receptors originate from an elderly man in good health.

V usage is TRBV9 and J usage is TRBJ2-5; D unresolved. The CDR3 has 15 residues. The ends were cut back, 0 bases at V and 5 bases at J, with 14 bases in the middle. Germline assignment: CDR1 SGDLS and CDR2 YYNGEE. The CDR3 bases are TGTGCCAGCAGCGTAGACCCAGTCCGCGAGGAGACCCAGTACTTC. Its translation: CASSVDPVREETQYF.

The chain has TRBV25-1 and TRBJ2-5, with D perhaps assigned TRBD1 or TRBD2 (5 bases each). Near its end, the DNA agrees better with TRBJ2-7, so the J call may be wrong. Germline CDR1 reads MGHDK; CDR2 reads SYGVNS. The CDR3 sequence is 15 residues long. CDR3 sequence reads: CACSPADSWGSEQYF. The CDR3 DNA reads as TGTGCCTGCTCCCCCGCGGACTCCTGGGGCTCCGAGCAGTACTTC.